These T cell receptor beta chains were read from a single sample in a study of blood T cell repertoires in COVID-19. The assay was immunoSEQ multiplex PCR, and TCRdb's table has in-frame clones only and misses some. The sample carries about 220,000 clones, about four fifths recorded once. Sequencing was done on a sample of peripheral blood. These receptors all stem from a woman between 55 and 75 years old with acute or convalescent COVID-19. The CDR3 runs from the conserved cysteine through the conserved F or W. D genes are given only for firm matches. For some rows the clone size is stated as once, few or many, or as a class when expanded; others skip it.

>TRBJ1-5|.|TRBV19|.
TGTGCCAGTAGTATGGTCATGCAGGGCAACAATCAGCCCCAGCATTTT
CASSMVMQGNNQPQHF
>TRBJ2-5|TRBD1|TRBV19|.
TGTGCCAGTAGTATAGGTCGTGGGGACAGGGCTGAGACCCAGTACTTC
CASSIGRGDRAETQYF
>TRBJ1-2|TRBD1|TRBV5-5|.
TGTGCCAGCAGCCTTGGGACAGGGTATGGCTACACCTTC
CASSLGTGYGYTF
>TRBJ2-7|TRBD2|TRBV7-8|.
TGTGCCAGCAGCTTAGTAGCCCTAGCGGGGGCATACGAGCAGTACTTC
CASSLVALAGAYEQYF
>TRBJ1-6|TRBD1|TRBV7-9|.
TGTGCCAGCAGCTCCGACAGGGATAATTCACCCCTCCACTTT
CASSSDRDNSPLHF
>TRBJ2-7|TRBD1|TRBV28|.
TGTGCCAGCAGGCAGGGACAGAAGTCCTACGAGCAGTACTTC
CASRQGQKSYEQYF
>TRBJ1-1|TRBD1|TRBV6-5|.
TGTGCCAGCAGTTCACTTACAGGGGGGGACACTGAAGCTTTCTTT
CASSSLTGGDTEAFF
>TRBJ2-1|.|TRBV5-1|.
TGCGCCAGCAGCTTGGGCCCGGGGGAAGGCAATGAGCAGTTCTTC
CASSLGPGEGNEQFF
>TRBJ2-5|.|TRBV12-3/TRBV12-4|.
TGTGCCAGCAGAAGGACAGCAGGGGAGACCCAGTACTTC
CASRRTAGETQYF
>TRBJ1-1|.|TRBV10-3|.
TGTGCCATCGGGAGGGAACGGGGGGCGGGAGCTGAAGCTTTCTTT
CAIGRERGAGAEAFF
>TRBJ2-5|.|TRBV6-1|few
TGTGCCAGCAGTGAAGAAGTCCTATTTTCGTACCAAGAGACCCAGTACTTC
CASSEEVLFSYQETQYF
>TRBJ2-3|TRBD1|TRBV6-2/TRBV6-3|.
TGTGCCAGCAGCCGAGGGACAGGGGCGCCAGATACGCAGTATTTT
CASSRGTGAPDTQYF
>TRBJ1-5|TRBD1|TRBV14|few
TGTGCCAGCAGCCCTGGACAGGGGGGCAATCAGCCCCAGCATTTT
CASSPGQGGNQPQHF
>TRBJ1-2|.|TRBV9|.
TGTGCCAGCAGCGTGTCCAAGAGAGGGAACTATGGCTACACCTTC
CASSVSKRGNYGYTF
>TRBJ2-1|TRBD1|TRBV27|.
TGTGCCAGCAGTCCTATCGGGACAGGGGGCAGTGAGCAGTTCTTC
CASSPIGTGGSEQFF
>TRBJ2-3|TRBD1|TRBV19|many
TGTGCCAGTAGTATAGGAGACAGGGTCACAGATACGCAGTATTTT
CASSIGDRVTDTQYF
>TRBJ1-2|.|TRBV9|.
TGTGCCAGCAGCGTAGGCGCAGGGGCGGATGGCTACACCTTC
CASSVGAGADGYTF
>TRBJ1-2|.|TRBV27|.
TGTGCCAGCAGTCGCGGGACGTTGTATGGCTACACCTTC
CASSRGTLYGYTF
>TRBJ1-1|.|TRBV11-2|.
TGTGCCAGCAGCTTAGGGAGGGATACTGAAGCTTTCTTT
CASSLGRDTEAFF
>TRBJ2-2|TRBD2|TRBV7-3|.
TGTGCCAGCAGCTTAACGGGACTAGCGGGGACCGCCGGGGAGCTGTTTTTT
CASSLTGLAGTAGELFF
>TRBJ1-5|.|TRBV4-2|many
TGTGCCAGCAGCCAAGATCAGGGAAGGCAGCCCCAGCATTTT
CASSQDQGRQPQHF
>TRBJ2-5|TRBD2|TRBV7-2|few
TGTGCCAGCAGCCCCACTAGCGCCCAAGAGACCCAGTACTTC
CASSPTSAQETQYF
>TRBJ2-5|TRBD1|TRBV9|.
TGTGCCAGCAACCCAACAGGGGTTGAGACCCAGTACTTC
CASNPTGVETQYF
>TRBJ1-1|TRBD1|TRBV19|.
TGTGCCAGTAGTATGTTGAGGGGGCCCACTGAAGCTTTCTTT
CASSMLRGPTEAFF
>TRBJ1-2|.|TRBV7-3|.
TGTGCCAGCAGTCCCCCCGGGCCACAGGATGGCTACACCTTC
CASSPPGPQDGYTF
>TRBJ1-3|TRBD1|TRBV4-2|once
TGTGCCAGCAGCCATGGGCTCCGGGACAGACAACGAAACACCATATATTTT
CASSHGLRDRQRNTIYF
>TRBJ2-3|TRBD2|TRBV9|.
TGTGCCAGCAGCGCTAGCGGGGGGCGGGTAGATACGCAGTATTTT
CASSASGGRVDTQYF
>TRBJ2-7|TRBD1|TRBV28|.
TGTGCCAGCAGTTTAAGTGGCCACAGGGGTCAGTACTTC
CASSLSGHRGQYF
>TRBJ2-3|TRBD2|TRBV4-2|.
TGTGCCAGCAGCCAAGACATGGGGGGGAGAATAAGCACAGATACGCAGTATTTT
CASSQDMGGRISTDTQYF
>TRBJ2-3|TRBD2|TRBV27|.
TGTGCCAGCAGTTCGTACGGGGGGGGCACAGATACGCAGTATTTT
CASSSYGGGTDTQYF
>TRBJ1-1|.|TRBV6-1|.
TGTGCCAGCAGTGAACTCCAAGGGGGCACTGAAGCTTTCTTT
CASSELQGGTEAFF
>TRBJ2-3|TRBD2|TRBV9|once
TGTGCCAGCAGCGTAGAGGGGACTAGCGGGGGTGAAGCAGATACGCAGTATTTT
CASSVEGTSGGEADTQYF
>TRBJ2-3|TRBD2|TRBV20-1|.
TGCAGTGCTAGTGGACTAGCGGGGAAATCAGATACGCAGTATTTT
CSASGLAGKSDTQYF
>TRBJ1-2|.|TRBV6-2/TRBV6-3|.
TGTGCCAGCAGTTACTCGGGAGTATCTAACTATGGCTACACCTTC
CASSYSGVSNYGYTF
>TRBJ2-1|.|TRBV6-6|.
TGTGCCAGCAGACCCGGGACAAACAATGAGCAGTTCTTC
CASRPGTNNEQFF
>TRBJ1-2|.|TRBV12-3/TRBV12-4|.
TGTGCCAGCAGTTTTGGGGGGGATGGCTACACCTTC
CASSFGGDGYTF
>TRBJ1-2|.|TRBV6-2/TRBV6-3|.
TGTGCCAGCAGTTTTAGCCCTAACTATGGCTACACCTTC
CASSFSPNYGYTF
>TRBJ1-3|.|TRBV28|.
TGTGCCAGCAGCCTCACCAGCTCTGGAAACACCATATATTTT
CASSLTSSGNTIYF
>TRBJ1-2|TRBD1|TRBV7-8|.
TGTGCCAGCAGCCCGACTCGGGACAGGGGGTTGCGGTATGGCTACACCTTC
CASSPTRDRGLRYGYTF
>TRBJ2-7|TRBD1|TRBV18|.
TGTGCCAGCTCACCGGGACAGGGGCCCTACGAGCAGTACTTC
CASSPGQGPYEQYF
>TRBJ2-3|.|TRBV3-1/TRBV3-2|.
TGTGCCAGCAGCCGGGGCTCGGATACGCAGTATTTT
CASSRGSDTQYF
>TRBJ2-1|.|TRBV6-5|once
TGTGCCAGCCGAGAGTCTGTTCTTTCCTACAATGAGCAGTTCTTC
CASRESVLSYNEQFF
>TRBJ2-7|.|TRBV6-1|.
TGTGCCAGCAGTGAAGGGGGGGGCGGCTACGAGCAGTACTTC
CASSEGGGGYEQYF
>TRBJ1-6|.|TRBV6-2/TRBV6-3|few
TGTGCCAGCAGTTACGTTACAGGGAGTTCACCCCTCCACTTT
CASSYVTGSSPLHF
>TRBJ2-5|TRBD1|TRBV29-1|once
TGCAGCGTGTGGCCCGGGACAGCTAAAGAGACCCAGTACTTC
CSVWPGTAKETQYF
>TRBJ2-5|TRBD2|TRBV19|.
TGTGCCAGTAGTCCGGGGGGTCAAGAGACCCAGTACTTC
CASSPGGQETQYF
>TRBJ2-7|.|TRBV6-5|few
TGTGCCAGCGGCCGACATGCTTACGAGCAGTACTTC
CASGRHAYEQYF
>TRBJ2-2|TRBD1|TRBV7-2|.
TGTGCCAGCAACAGGGGGGCAGGCGGGGAGCTGTTTTTT
CASNRGAGGELFF